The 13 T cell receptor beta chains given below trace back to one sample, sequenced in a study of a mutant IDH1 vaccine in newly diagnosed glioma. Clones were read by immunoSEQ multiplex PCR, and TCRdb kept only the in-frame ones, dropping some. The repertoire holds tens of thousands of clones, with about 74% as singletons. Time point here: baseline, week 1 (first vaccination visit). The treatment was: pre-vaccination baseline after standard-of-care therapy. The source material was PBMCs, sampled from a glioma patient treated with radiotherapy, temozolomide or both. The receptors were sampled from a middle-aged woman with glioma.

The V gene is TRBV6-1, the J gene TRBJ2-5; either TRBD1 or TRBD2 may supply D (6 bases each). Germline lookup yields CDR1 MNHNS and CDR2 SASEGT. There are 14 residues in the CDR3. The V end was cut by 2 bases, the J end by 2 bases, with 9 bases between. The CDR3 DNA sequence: TGTGCCAGCAGTGAAACGGGGGCTCAAGAGACCCAGTACTTC. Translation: CASSETGAQETQYF.

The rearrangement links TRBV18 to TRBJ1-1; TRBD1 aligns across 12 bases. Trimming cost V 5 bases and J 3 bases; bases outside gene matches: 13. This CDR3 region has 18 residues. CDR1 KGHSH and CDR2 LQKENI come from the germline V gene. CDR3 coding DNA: TGTGCCAGCTCATTGAAGGGACAGGGGGCTGGAGGGTACACTGAAGCTTTCTTT. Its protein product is CASSLKGQGAGGYTEAFF.

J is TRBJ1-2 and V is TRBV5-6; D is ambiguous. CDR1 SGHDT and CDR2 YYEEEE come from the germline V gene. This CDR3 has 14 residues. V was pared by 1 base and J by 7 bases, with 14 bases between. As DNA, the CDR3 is TGTGCCAGCAGCTTGCAGGACCTATTATTTGGCTACACCTTC. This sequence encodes CASSLQDLLFGYTF.

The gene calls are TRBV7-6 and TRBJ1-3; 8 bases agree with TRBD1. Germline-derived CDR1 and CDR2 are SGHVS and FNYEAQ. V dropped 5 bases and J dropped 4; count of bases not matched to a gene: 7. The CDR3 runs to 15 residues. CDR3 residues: CASSPLTGEGNTIYF. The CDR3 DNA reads TGTGCCAGCAGCCCGTTGACAGGGGAGGGAAACACCATATATTTT.

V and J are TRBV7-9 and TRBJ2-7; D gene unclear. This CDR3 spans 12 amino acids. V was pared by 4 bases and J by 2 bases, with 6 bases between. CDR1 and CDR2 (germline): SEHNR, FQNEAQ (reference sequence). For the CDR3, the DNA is TGTGCCAGCAGCTGGGCCACCTACGAGCAGTACTTC. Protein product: CASSWATYEQYF.

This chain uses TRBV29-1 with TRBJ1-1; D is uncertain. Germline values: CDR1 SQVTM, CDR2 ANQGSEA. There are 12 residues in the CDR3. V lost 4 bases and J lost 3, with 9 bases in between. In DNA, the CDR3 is TGCAGCGTTGGGCTGGCTTACACTGAAGCTTTCTTT. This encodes CSVGLAYTEAFF.

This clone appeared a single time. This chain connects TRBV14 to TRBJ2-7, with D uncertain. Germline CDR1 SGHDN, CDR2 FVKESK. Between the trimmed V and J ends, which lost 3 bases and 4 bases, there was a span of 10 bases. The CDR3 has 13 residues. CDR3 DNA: TGTGCCAGCAGCCAGTCTATGGGTTACGAGCAGTACTTC. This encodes CASSQSMGYEQYF.

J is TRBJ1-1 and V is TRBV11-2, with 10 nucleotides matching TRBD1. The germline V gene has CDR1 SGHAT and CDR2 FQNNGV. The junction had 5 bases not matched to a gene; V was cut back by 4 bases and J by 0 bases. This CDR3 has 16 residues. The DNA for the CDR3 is TGTGCCAGCAGCTGGGGACAGGGGCCATTGAACACTGAAGCTTTCTTT. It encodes CASSWGQGPLNTEAFF.

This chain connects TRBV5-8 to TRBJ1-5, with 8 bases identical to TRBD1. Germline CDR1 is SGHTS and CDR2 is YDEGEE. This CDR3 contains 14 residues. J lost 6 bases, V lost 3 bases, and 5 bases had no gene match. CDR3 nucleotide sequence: TGTGCCAGCAGCTCAGACAGGGGAGGTCAGCCCCAGCATTTT. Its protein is CASSSDRGGQPQHF.

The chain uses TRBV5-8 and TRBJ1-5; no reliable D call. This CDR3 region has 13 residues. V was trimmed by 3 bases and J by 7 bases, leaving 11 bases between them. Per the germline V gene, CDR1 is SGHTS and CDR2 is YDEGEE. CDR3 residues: CASSSDQVQPQHF. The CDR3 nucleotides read TGTGCCAGCAGCTCGGATCAGGTACAGCCCCAGCATTTT.

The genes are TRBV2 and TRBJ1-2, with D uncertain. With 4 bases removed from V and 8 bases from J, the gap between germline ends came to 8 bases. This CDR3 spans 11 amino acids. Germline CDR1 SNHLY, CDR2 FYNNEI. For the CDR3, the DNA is TGTGCCAGCAGTGCCCAGAAAGGCTACACCTTC. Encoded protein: CASSAQKGYTF.

The CDR3 nucleotides are TGTGCCAGCAGCTTAGTGAGCGGGGGGCAGCTCGGTTGGGTAGAGACCCAGTACTTC. Protein product: CASSLVSGGQLGWVETQYF. The genes are TRBV7-6 and TRBJ2-5; 9 bases fit TRBD2. Trimming cost V 1 base and J 4 bases; bases outside gene matches: 16. The germline V gene encodes CDR1 SGHVS and CDR2 FNYEAQ. This CDR3 is built from 19 residues.

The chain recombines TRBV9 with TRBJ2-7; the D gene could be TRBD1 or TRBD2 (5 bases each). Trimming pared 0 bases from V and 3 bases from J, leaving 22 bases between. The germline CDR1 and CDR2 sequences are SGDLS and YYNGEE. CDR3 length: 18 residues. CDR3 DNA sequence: TGTGCCAGCAGCGTAGGTTTATCTGGGGACGTCCTTTTCTACGAGCAGTACTTC. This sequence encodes CASSVGLSGDVLFYEQYF. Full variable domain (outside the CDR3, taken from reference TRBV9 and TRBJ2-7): DSGVTQTPKHLITATGQRVTLRCSPRSGDLSVYWYQQSLDQGLQFLIQYYNGEERAKGNILERFSAQQFPDLHSELNLSSLELGDSALYFCASSVGLSGDVLFYEQYFGPGTRLTVT.